Following are 9 T cell receptor beta chains from one sample sequenced in a study of blood T cell repertoires in COVID-19. The protocol was immunoSEQ multiplex PCR, while the TCRdb copy is restricted to in-frame clones and leaves out a portion. The sample consists of roughly 180,000 clones, around four fifths of them appearing once. Input material: PBMCs or T cells enriched from blood (not recorded which). Receptor source: a woman in her 50s who had recovered from COVID-19.

This clone was detected a few times. The chain joins TRBV19 to TRBJ1-5; 8 positions agree with TRBD1. Germline loops: CDR1 LNHDA, CDR2 SQIVND (reference sequence). The CDR3 is 13 amino acids. After removal of 4 bases from V and 5 bases from J, the junction contained 1 base not matched to a gene. The CDR3 bases are TGTGCCAGTAGTAAGACAGGGGATCAGCCCCAGCATTTT. Translating it yields CASSKTGDQPQHF. Looking up the rest from reference TRBV19 and TRBJ1-5 gives the full variable domain: DGGITQSPKYLFRKEGQNVTLSCEQNLNHDAMYWYRQDPGQGLRLIYYSQIVNDFQKGDIAEGYSVSREKKESFPLTVTSAQKNPTAFYLCASSKTGDQPQHFGDGTRLSIL.

The chain recombines TRBV7-6 with TRBJ2-6, with TRBD2 matching over 8 bases. CDR1 is SGHVS, CDR2 FNYEAQ, per germline. V was pared by 4 bases and J by 4 bases, with 9 bases of the junction left unmatched. The CDR3 extends over 17 amino acids. CDR3 in amino acids: CASSSRSGGTGANVLTF. The CDR3 DNA reads TGTGCCAGCAGCTCCCGAAGCGGGGGCACCGGGGCCAACGTCCTGACTTTC.

This clone has just one count. The V call is TRBV5-1, the J call TRBJ2-2, with 8 bases that match TRBD2. This CDR3 comprises 15 residues. Per germline, CDR1 SGHRS and CDR2 YFSETQ. Losses at the gene ends were 2 bases for V and 4 bases for J; bases not matched to a gene: 4. The CDR3 spells CASSLWTSSTGELFF. The CDR3 bases are TGCGCCAGCAGCTTATGGACTAGCAGCACCGGGGAGCTGTTTTTT.

This sequence joins TRBV2 and TRBJ1-4, with unresolved D. The CDR3 runs 13 residues. Between the trimmed V and J ends, which lost 7 bases and 7 bases, there was a span of 13 bases. Germline V gene data show CDR1 as SNHLY and CDR2 as FYNNEI. The CDR3: CASKEAALEKLFF. The CDR3, as DNA: TGTGCCAGCAAGGAAGCCGCACTTGAAAAACTGTTTTTT.

This chain links TRBV5-4 with TRBJ2-5; 10 positions agree with TRBD1. Per the germline V gene, CDR1 is SGHNT and CDR2 is YYREEE (reference sequence). The junction had 3 bases not matched to a gene; V was cut back by 6 bases and J by 1 base. This CDR3 comprises 14 residues. Here the CDR3 reads CASNGDRGQETQYF. The CDR3 DNA sequence: TGTGCCAGCAACGGGGACAGGGGCCAAGAGACCCAGTACTTC.

This clone was counted between two and nine times. The chain joins TRBV6-1 to TRBJ1-4; D uncertain. CDR3 length: 15 residues. V was clipped by 3 bases and J by 2 bases, with 10 bases between them. CDR1 is MNHNS, CDR2 SASEGT, per germline. The CDR3 is CASSDVGSTNEKLFF. The CDR3 nucleotides are TGTGCCAGCAGTGACGTCGGGTCTACTAATGAAAAACTGTTTTTT.

V and J are TRBV5-1 and TRBJ1-3; D is uncertain. CDR1 SGHRS and CDR2 YFSETQ come from the germline V gene. The V end was cut by 4 bases, the J end by 0 bases, with 14 bases between. The CDR3 sequence is 16 residues long. CDR3 amino acids: CASSGSGSSSGNTIYF. For the CDR3, the DNA is TGCGCCAGCAGCGGGAGCGGGAGTAGCTCTGGAAACACCATATATTTT. Looking up the rest from reference TRBV5-1 and TRBJ1-3 gives the full variable domain: KAGVTQTPRYLIKTRGQQVTLSCSPISGHRSVSWYQQTPGQGLQFLFEYFSETQRNKGNFPGRFSGRQFSNSRSEMNVSTLELGDSALYLCASSGSGSSSGNTIYFGEGSWLTVV.

The V gene is TRBV7-9, the J gene TRBJ1-3, with TRBD1 matching over 9 bases. Germline V gene lookup returns CDR1 SEHNR and CDR2 FQNEAQ (reference sequence). The J segment lost 4 bases and the V segment lost 2 bases, leaving 3 bases of the junction unmatched. The CDR3 length is 15 residues. The CDR3 loop is CASSLSGTGGNTIYF. The CDR3 nucleotides read TGTGCCAGCAGCTTATCCGGGACAGGGGGAAACACCATATATTTT. Supplemented by reference TRBV7-9 and TRBJ1-3, the full variable domain reads DTGVSQNPRHKITKRGQNVTFRCDPISEHNRLYWYRQTLGQGPEFLTYFQNEAQLEKSRLLSDRFSAERPKGSFSTLEIQRTEQGDSAMYLCASSLSGTGGNTIYFGEGSWLTVV.

The chain couples TRBV11-2 to TRBJ2-3, with D unresolved. The length of the CDR3 is 13 residues. Germline lookup yields CDR1 SGHAT and CDR2 FQNNGV. V shed 3 bases and J shed 4 bases, with 8 bases lying between them. The CDR3 DNA follows: TGTGCCAGCAGCTTGAACGGTCCAGATACGCAGTATTTT. Amino acid sequence: CASSLNGPDTQYF. Based on the CDR3 plus reference TRBV11-2 and TRBJ2-3, the full variable domain is EAGVAQSPRYKIIEKRQSVAFWCNPISGHATLYWYQQILGQGPKLLIQFQNNGVVDDSQLPKDRFSAERLKGVDSTLKIQPAKLEDSAVYLCASSLNGPDTQYFGPGTRLTVL.